This T cell receptor (beta chain) was sequenced during a study of patients and donors after allogeneic stem cell transplantation. MiXCR, applied by TCRdb to the RT-PCR reads, yields one record per CDR3 protein. Of fewer than 500,000 distinct CDR3 sequences in the sample, approximately 16% were seen once. Germline V gives CDR1 MGHDK, CDR2 SYGVNS. V lost 3 bases, J lost 4 bases, and 6 bases lay in between. CDR3 length: 12 amino acids. The material sequenced was blood, either unsorted or a sorted T cell fraction (not recorded which). The chain employs TRBV25-1 and TRBJ1-1, with D hard to call. The TCR was taken from a human donor who was either an allogeneic HSCT recipient or a stem cell or donor lymphocyte infusion donor (not recorded which). It is not recorded whose cells these are; they may come from a transplant donor. The CDR3 loop reads CASSDLGTEAFF. In nucleotides, the CDR3 is TGTGCCAGCAGTGACCTCGGCACTGAAGCTTTCTTT.